The present entry profiles one T cell receptor beta chain with its context. Its antigen remains unknown. Under the authors' procedure: With immunoSEQ giving junction-only sequences and no quality scores, filtering differed. TCRdb's table, derived via immunoSEQ multiplex PCR, lists solely in-frame clones and lacks some. V, J and clone size are those of that table, while D and trimming were read from the DNA. The table records approximately 97,000 clones, 67% of them present only once. The CD8 memory sample joined CD45RO+ cells and CCR7-negative CD45RA+ cells. The CDR3 loop spans 13 amino acids. From germline, CDR1 is MGHRA and CDR2 YSYEKL. The V end lost 2 bases, the J end lost 6 bases, and 11 bases lay between the germline ends. This sample stems from a study of shared clonotypes between healthy human individuals. Overall study results and limits: Having only a few donors restricted how much genetic and exposure-history diversity was captured.

This chain links TRBV4-1 with TRBJ2-7; a weak D match, TRBD1 (6 bases). Sequenced: memory CD8+ T cells sorted from blood. Indicated subset: CD45RO+ cells pooled with CCR7-negative TemRA cells. The receptor comes from a man aged 25 to 40 in good health. The CDR3 coding sequence is TGCGCCAGCAGCCAACGGGACAACCTCGAGCAGTACTTC. It encodes CASSQRDNLEQYF.